The source of this T cell receptor (beta chain) is a study of blood T cell repertoires in COVID-19. For the study at large: The United States, Italy and Spain supplied acute and convalescent COVID-19 samples. Sources were T cells, B-cell-depleted T cells, or PBMCs; the material itself was cDNA or gDNA.

Original analysis: Amplification of reference gene primers provided the estimated nucleated cell counts. Some clones are missing from TCRdb's copy, which holds only in-frame ones; the method was immunoSEQ multiplex PCR. The V and J calls and clone size come from that table; D and trimming were worked out from the DNA. Of approximately 250,000 clones listed, 85% are singletons. CDR1 is LGHNA and CDR2 is YNFKEQ in the germline V gene. Trimming took 4 bases from V and 8 from J; bases not matched to a gene: 13. The CDR3 length is 16 residues. This chain connects TRBV4-2 to TRBJ2-1, with TRBD2 matching 8 bases. This TCR came from a woman in her fifties or sixties with active or convalescent COVID-19. Sequencing was carried out using peripheral blood. Here the CDR3 DNA reads TGTGCCAGCAGCCGGTCCGGCACGGGGGGGGGATATGAGCAGTTCTTC. Amino acid sequence: CASSRSGTGGGYEQFF.